These 27 T cell receptor beta chains came from one sample sequenced in a study of shared clonotypes between healthy human individuals. Some clones are missing from TCRdb's copy, which holds only in-frame ones; the method was immunoSEQ multiplex PCR. The table has hundreds of thousands of clones, 90% to 95% seen once. CD45RO negativity and positive selection for CCR7 defined naive CD8 cells, a population that excluded terminally differentiated effector memory CD45RA+ cells. The sample consisted of naive CD8+ T cells sorted from blood. Every receptor here comes from a man between 25 and 39 years old in good health.

This clone was observed a single time. The chain joins TRBV14 to TRBJ2-1; the match to TRBD2 covers 11 bases. This CDR3 comprises 16 residues. CDR1 is SGHDN, CDR2 FVKESK, per germline. J was trimmed by 5 bases and V by 2 bases; bases with no gene match: 5. In nucleotides, the CDR3 is TGTGCCAGCAGCCAACTGACTAGCGGGGAAAACAATGAGCAGTTCTTC. Encoded protein: CASSQLTSGENNEQFF.

This chain joins TRBV6-5 and TRBJ2-1; 14 bases align to TRBD2. The junction had 9 bases not matched to a gene; V was cut back by 4 bases and J by 10 bases. CDR1 is MNHEY, CDR2 SVGAGI, per germline. This CDR3 contains 16 residues. Here the CDR3 reads CASSSRTSGRPGEQFF. The CDR3 DNA follows: TGTGCCAGCAGTTCCAGGACTAGCGGGAGGCCAGGGGAGCAGTTCTTC.

This chain connects TRBV7-6 to TRBJ2-6, with 7 positions matching TRBD1. The CDR3 consists of 17 residues. Germline V CDR1 and CDR2: SGHVS, FNYEAQ. V shed 5 bases, J shed 2 bases, and the junction held 9 bases outside the gene matches. CDR3 nucleotide sequence: TGTGCCAGCAGCCTCCAGACAGGGATAACTGGGGCCAACGTCCTGACTTTC. This translates into CASSLQTGITGANVLTF.

Regarding this clone: Other DNA sequences in this specimen translate into the identical CDR3. The genes are TRBV10-2 and TRBJ2-7, with D unclear. The germline V and J ends were trimmed by 3 bases and 1 base, with 4 bases remaining between them. CDR3 length equals 12 residues. Germline V gene sequence: CDR1 WSHSY, CDR2 SAAADI. Written as DNA, the CDR3 is TGCGCCAGCAGTGAAGGTTCCTACGAGCAGTACTTC. Amino acid sequence: CASSEGSYEQYF.

The J gene is TRBJ1-2, the V gene TRBV7-9; 9 bases agree with TRBD1. The CDR3 is 14 residues long. Trimming removed 4 bases from V and 8 bases from J; junction bases left unmatched: 8. CDR1 is SEHNR, CDR2 FQNEAQ, per germline (reference sequence). CDR3 loop: CASSSSQGARGYTF. In DNA form, the CDR3 reads TGTGCCAGCAGCTCCTCACAGGGGGCGCGGGGCTACACCTTC.

The rearrangement uses TRBV27 and TRBJ2-7; possible D gene TRBD2, 5 bases. V lost 2 bases and J lost 6, with 11 bases in between. Germline V gene data show CDR1 as MNHEY and CDR2 as SMNVEV (reference sequence). The CDR3 contains 13 residues. The CDR3, as DNA: TGTGCCAGCAGTTTAAGGTTAGGGAGCGAGCAGTACTTC. This encodes CASSLRLGSEQYF.

This chain uses TRBV27 with TRBJ2-1, with 10 bases fitting TRBD2. Trimming cost V 0 bases and J 9 bases; bases outside gene matches: 8. From germline, CDR1 is MNHEY and CDR2 SMNVEV (reference sequence). This CDR3 has 16 residues. CDR3 amino acids: CASSLSPSGRGSEQFF. The CDR3 nucleotides read TGTGCCAGCAGTTTATCTCCTAGCGGGAGAGGAAGTGAGCAGTTCTTC.

The chain employs TRBV7-3 and TRBJ2-5, with TRBD1 identical over 7 bases. This CDR3 comprises 13 residues. Germline CDR1 is SGHTA and CDR2 is FQGTGA. Unmatched junction bases numbered 2, after V lost 3 bases and J lost 4 bases. The CDR3 sequence: CASSLTGPETQYF. For the CDR3, the DNA is TGTGCCAGCAGCTTGACAGGGCCAGAGACCCAGTACTTC.

V is TRBV7-9 and J is TRBJ1-1; D gene unclear. The V and J ends lost 5 bases and 8 bases respectively, with 15 bases between them. This CDR3 is built from 13 residues. CDR1 and CDR2 (germline): SEHNR, FQNEAQ (reference sequence). CDR3 in DNA: TGTGCCAGCAGCCACGACCACCTGTTAGAAGCTTTCTTT. It is translated as CASSHDHLLEAFF.

V and J are TRBV14 and TRBJ2-1, with D uncertain. The CDR3 consists of 16 residues. In germline, CDR1 is SGHDN, CDR2 FVKESK. Trimming removed 0 bases from V and 1 base from J, with 10 bases in between. CDR3 residues: CASSQEGIFSYNEQFF. The CDR3 DNA follows: TGTGCCAGCAGCCAAGAGGGCATCTTTTCCTACAATGAGCAGTTCTTC. Combining the CDR3 with reference TRBV14 and TRBJ2-1 gives the whole variable domain EAGVTQFPSHSVIEKGQTVTLRCDPISGHDNLYWYRRVMGKEIKFLLHFVKESKQDESGMPNNRFLAERTGGTYSTLKVQPAELEDSGVYFCASSQEGIFSYNEQFFGPGTRLTVL.

The chain joins TRBV7-9 to TRBJ2-7; D may correspond to TRBD1 or TRBD2 (7 bases each). Germline CDR1 reads SEHNR; CDR2 reads FQNEAQ (reference sequence). This CDR3 is 16 amino acids long. The V end was cut by 4 bases, the J end by 0 bases, with 16 bases between. The DNA of the CDR3 is TGTGCCAGCAGCTGGAGCGGGACAGAGTACTCCTACGAGCAGTACTTC. Residues: CASSWSGTEYSYEQYF.

V usage is TRBV9 and J usage is TRBJ1-1; D might be TRBD1 (5 bases). Germline assignment: CDR1 SGDLS and CDR2 YYNGEE. The CDR3 has 14 residues. Between the trimmed V and J ends, which lost 0 bases and 3 bases, there was a span of 9 bases. CDR3 loop: CASSVGAGHTEAFF. The CDR3 DNA is TGTGCCAGCAGCGTAGGGGCAGGGCACACTGAAGCTTTCTTT.

This chain uses TRBV11-2 with TRBJ2-7; weak D call: TRBD2 (6 bases). This CDR3 region has 14 residues. Trimming removed 5 bases from V and 7 bases from J, with 18 bases in between. Germline V gene lookup returns CDR1 SGHAT and CDR2 FQNNGV. CDR3 DNA sequence: TGTGCCAGCAGCCCATGGGACTTCGCGGGGGAGCAGTACTTC. Translation gives CASSPWDFAGEQYF.

The chain combines TRBV11-2 with TRBJ2-3; a weak D match, TRBD1 (6 bases). CDR3 size: 12 residues. Germline V gives CDR1 SGHAT, CDR2 FQNNGV. V was trimmed by 1 base and J by 13 bases, leaving 12 bases between them. The CDR3 protein is CASSLGTAIEYF. DNA of the CDR3: TGTGCCAGCAGCTTAGGGACAGCCATTGAGTATTTT. Full variable domain (rest looked up from reference TRBV11-2 and TRBJ2-3): EAGVAQSPRYKIIEKRQSVAFWCNPISGHATLYWYQQILGQGPKLLIQFQNNGVVDDSQLPKDRFSAERLKGVDSTLKIQPAKLEDSAVYLCASSLGTAIEYFGPGTRLTVL.

This clone was recorded many times. V usage is TRBV28 and J usage is TRBJ1-2, with D uncertain. Germline lookup yields CDR1 MDHEN and CDR2 SYDVKM. The CDR3 is 11 amino acids. The V end was cut by 10 bases, the J end by 2 bases, with 8 bases between. DNA for the CDR3: TGTGCCATCGGTAGAAACTATGGCTACACCTTC. Its translation is CAIGRNYGYTF.

This chain joins TRBV29-1 and TRBJ2-7; tentative D call: TRBD2 (5 bases). The CDR3 extends over 16 amino acids. Germline V gives CDR1 SQVTM, CDR2 ANQGSEA. Trimming pared 1 base from V and 0 bases from J, leaving 16 bases between. The CDR3 nucleotides are TGCAGCGTTGAAGGCCGAGGAGGCGAAAGCTCCTACGAGCAGTACTTC. Protein product: CSVEGRGGESSYEQYF.

In its sample, this clone was seen a few times. CDR3: CASSPLRQYEQYF. CDR3 nucleotide sequence: TGTGCCAGCAGCCCTCTCCGACAGTACGAGCAGTACTTC. The gene calls are TRBV28 and TRBJ2-7, with a tentative D call TRBD1 (5 bases). In germline, CDR1 is MDHEN, CDR2 SYDVKM. The length of the CDR3 is 13 residues. The V gene lost 6 bases and the J gene lost 4 bases, with 13 bases spanning the gap.

The chain couples TRBV7-9 to TRBJ1-3; D gene ambiguous. V shed 4 bases and J shed 0 bases, with 13 bases lying between them. The CDR3 contains 16 residues. Germline assignment: CDR1 SEHNR and CDR2 FQNEAQ (reference sequence). DNA for the CDR3: TGTGCCAGCAGCTCCCCGACGGTCCCCTCTGGAAACACCATATATTTT. Its translation: CASSSPTVPSGNTIYF.

The chain joins TRBV4-1 to TRBJ2-1; 9 positions agree with TRBD2. With 0 bases clipped from V and 8 bases from J, the junction kept 8 bases outside the gene matches. Germline-derived CDR1 and CDR2 are MGHRA and YSYEKL. The CDR3 sequence is 16 residues long. CDR3 region: CASSQDSGRTSDEQFF. Written as DNA, the CDR3 is TGCGCCAGCAGCCAAGACAGCGGGAGGACCAGCGATGAGCAGTTCTTC.

V and J are TRBV9 and TRBJ2-2; possible D gene TRBD2, 5 bases. The CDR3 totals 13 residues. Germline-derived CDR1 and CDR2 are SGDLS and YYNGEE. Trimming shortened V by 4 bases and J by 7 bases, and 11 bases separated the two germline ends. The CDR3 here is CASSPGMGGELFF. In DNA, the CDR3 is TGTGCCAGCAGCCCGGGGATGGGCGGGGAGCTGTTTTTT.

A single count supports this clone. The chain is built from TRBV10-3 and TRBJ2-2, with D possibly being TRBD1 or TRBD2 (5 bases each). This CDR3 spans 15 amino acids. V lost 3 bases and J 7 bases, leaving 15 bases between the germline ends. CDR1 and CDR2 (germline): ENHRY, SYGVKD. The CDR3 nucleotides are TGTGCCATCAGTGATCTCGGGGACCTACGCGGGGAGCTGTTTTTT. This codes for CAISDLGDLRGELFF.

The chain joins TRBV5-1 to TRBJ2-7; possibly TRBD1 or TRBD2 for D (5 bases each). Trimming left V 4 bases short and J 3 bases short, with 11 bases between. Germline V gene sequence: CDR1 SGHRS, CDR2 YFSETQ. The CDR3 loop spans 13 amino acids. CDR3 sequence (DNA): TGCGCCAGCAGCCGGGACGGTGACTACGAGCAGTACTTC. It codes for CASSRDGDYEQYF.

The chain carries TRBV27 and TRBJ2-7, with 13 bases that match TRBD2. This CDR3 has 16 amino acids. V lost 1 base to trimming and J lost 4 bases; unmatched junction nucleotides: 4. CDR1 MNHEY and CDR2 SMNVEV come from the germline V gene (reference sequence). The CDR3, as DNA: TGTGCCAGCAGTTTATACACTAGCGGGAGGGTTTACGAGCAGTACTTC. Protein product: CASSLYTSGRVYEQYF.

The chain joins TRBV5-1 to TRBJ2-3; 8 bases align to TRBD1. CDR3 length: 16 residues. Trimming took 2 bases from V and 3 from J; bases not matched to a gene: 8. Germline lookup yields CDR1 SGHRS and CDR2 YFSETQ. The DNA for the CDR3 is TGCGCCAGCAGCTTCCTCGGACAGGGACCTACAGATACGCAGTATTTT. Translation gives CASSFLGQGPTDTQYF. The full variable domain, with the rest looked up from reference TRBV5-1 and TRBJ2-3, is KAGVTQTPRYLIKTRGQQVTLSCSPISGHRSVSWYQQTPGQGLQFLFEYFSETQRNKGNFPGRFSGRQFSNSRSEMNVSTLELGDSALYLCASSFLGQGPTDTQYFGPGTRLTVL.

V and J are TRBV6-1 and TRBJ2-7; D is ambiguous. Germline CDR1 MNHNS, CDR2 SASEGT. The V end was cut by 6 bases, the J end by 5 bases, with 14 bases between. The CDR3 has 13 residues. CDR3 region: CASRGWVLDEQYF. CDR3 DNA sequence: TGTGCCAGCAGGGGGTGGGTGCTGGACGAGCAGTACTTC.

The rearrangement uses TRBV7-9 and TRBJ1-4; possible D gene TRBD1, 6 bases. From germline, CDR1 is SEHNR and CDR2 FQNEAQ (reference sequence). V lost 5 bases, J lost 2 bases, and 21 bases lay in between. CDR3 length equals 18 residues. CDR3 in DNA: TGTGCCAGCAGCGGTCGGGAAACGGGGGCGGGTACTAATGAAAAACTGTTTTTT. As protein: CASSGRETGAGTNEKLFF. Full variable domain (remainder filled in from reference TRBV7-9 and TRBJ1-4): DTGVSQNPRHKITKRGQNVTFRCDPISEHNRLYWYRQTLGQGPEFLTYFQNEAQLEKSRLLSDRFSAERPKGSFSTLEIQRTEQGDSAMYLCASSGRETGAGTNEKLFFGSGTQLSVL.

The CDR3 bases are TGTGCCAGCAGCCCGACTCGGGGGCCAAACCAAGAGACCCAGTACTTC. Amino acid sequence: CASSPTRGPNQETQYF. The genes are TRBV7-9 and TRBJ2-5, with D perhaps assigned TRBD1 or TRBD2 (6 bases each). The CDR3 is 16 amino acids. Germline CDR1 is SEHNR and CDR2 is FQNEAQ (reference sequence). The V end lost 5 bases, the J end lost 0 bases, and 16 bases lay between the germline ends.